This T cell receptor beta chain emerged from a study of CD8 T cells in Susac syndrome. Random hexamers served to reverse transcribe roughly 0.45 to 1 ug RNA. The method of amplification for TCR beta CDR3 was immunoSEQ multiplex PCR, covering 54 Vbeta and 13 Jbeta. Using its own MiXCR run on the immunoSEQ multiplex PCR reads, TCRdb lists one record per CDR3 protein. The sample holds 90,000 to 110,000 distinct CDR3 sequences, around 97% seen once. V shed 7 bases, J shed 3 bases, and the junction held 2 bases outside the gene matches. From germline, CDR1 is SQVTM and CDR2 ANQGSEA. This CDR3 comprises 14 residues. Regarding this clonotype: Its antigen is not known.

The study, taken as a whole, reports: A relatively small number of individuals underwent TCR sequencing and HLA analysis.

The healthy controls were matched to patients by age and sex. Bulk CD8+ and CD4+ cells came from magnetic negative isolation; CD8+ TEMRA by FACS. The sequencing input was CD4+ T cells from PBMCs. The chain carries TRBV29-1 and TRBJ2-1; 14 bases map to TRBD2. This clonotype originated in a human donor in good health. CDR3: CSAGLAGGYNEQFF. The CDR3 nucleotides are TGCAGCGCTGGACTAGCGGGGGGCTACAATGAGCAGTTCTTC.